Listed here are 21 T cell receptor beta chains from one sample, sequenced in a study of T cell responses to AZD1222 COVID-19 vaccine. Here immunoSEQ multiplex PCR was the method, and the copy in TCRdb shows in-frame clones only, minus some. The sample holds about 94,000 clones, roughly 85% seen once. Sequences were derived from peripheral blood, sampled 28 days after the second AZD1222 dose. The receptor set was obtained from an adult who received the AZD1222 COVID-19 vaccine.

The DNA for the CDR3 is TGTGCCAGCAGCCCGCAGGGATACGAGCAGTACTTC. Its translation: CASSPQGYEQYF. The gene calls are TRBV9 and TRBJ2-7; a possible D gene is TRBD1 (5 bases). Germline-derived CDR1 and CDR2 are SGDLS and YYNGEE. The CDR3 is 12 residues long. V dropped 4 bases and J dropped 4 bases, with 9 bases sitting between them.

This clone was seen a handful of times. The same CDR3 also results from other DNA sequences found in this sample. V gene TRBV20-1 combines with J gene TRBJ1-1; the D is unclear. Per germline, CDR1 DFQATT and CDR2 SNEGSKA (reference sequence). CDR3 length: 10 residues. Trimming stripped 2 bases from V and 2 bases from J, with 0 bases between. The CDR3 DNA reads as TGCAGTGCTAGAAACACTGAAGCTTTCTTT. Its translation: CSARNTEAFF.

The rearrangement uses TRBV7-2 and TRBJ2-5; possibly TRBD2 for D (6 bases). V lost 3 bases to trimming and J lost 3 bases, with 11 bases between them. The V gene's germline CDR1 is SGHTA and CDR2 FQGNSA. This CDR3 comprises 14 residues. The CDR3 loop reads CASSFFGTEETQYF. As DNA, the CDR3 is TGTGCCAGCAGCTTTTTTGGGACTGAAGAGACCCAGTACTTC.

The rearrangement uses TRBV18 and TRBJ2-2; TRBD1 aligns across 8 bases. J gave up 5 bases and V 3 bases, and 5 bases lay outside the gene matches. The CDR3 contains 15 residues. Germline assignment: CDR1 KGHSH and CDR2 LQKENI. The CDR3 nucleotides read TGTGCCAGCTCACCTGACAGGGGCCGGACCGGGGAGCTGTTTTTT. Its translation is CASSPDRGRTGELFF.

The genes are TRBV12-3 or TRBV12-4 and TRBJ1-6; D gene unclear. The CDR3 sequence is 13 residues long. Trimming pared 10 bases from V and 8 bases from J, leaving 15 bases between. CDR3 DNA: TGTGCCACCCAACCCTACGGGGATTCACCCCTCCACTTT. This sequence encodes CATQPYGDSPLHF.

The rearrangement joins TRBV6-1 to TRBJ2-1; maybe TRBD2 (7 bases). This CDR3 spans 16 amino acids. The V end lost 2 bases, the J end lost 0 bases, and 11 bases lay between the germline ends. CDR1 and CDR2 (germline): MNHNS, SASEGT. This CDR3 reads CASSEPGGSSYNEQFF. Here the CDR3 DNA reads TGTGCCAGCAGTGAACCGGGGGGCAGCTCCTACAATGAGCAGTTCTTC.

The DNA for the CDR3 is TGTGCCAGCAGCCATGGGAGGGCCGACGGCAATGAGCAGTTCTTC. Amino acid sequence: CASSHGRADGNEQFF. This chain joins TRBV5-4 and TRBJ2-1; 7 positions agree with TRBD2. This CDR3 has 15 residues. The V gene end was trimmed by 4 bases and the J gene end by 6 bases; junction bases not matched to a gene: 10. Germline V lookup: CDR1 SGHNT, CDR2 YYREEE (reference sequence).

The CDR3 here is CASSQAVPGLAYF. As DNA, the CDR3 is TGTGCCAGCAGCCAAGCCGTCCCGGGACTAGCGTACTTC. The genes are TRBV14 and TRBJ2-7; TRBD2 agrees at 9 bases. Germline assignment: CDR1 SGHDN and CDR2 FVKESK. V trimming: 1 base; J trimming: 12 bases; junction bases outside the gene matches: 7. This CDR3 has 13 residues.

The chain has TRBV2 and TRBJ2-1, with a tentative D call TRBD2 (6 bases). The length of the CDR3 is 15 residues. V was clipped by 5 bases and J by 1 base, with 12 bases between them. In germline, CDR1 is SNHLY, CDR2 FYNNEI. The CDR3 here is CASSLSGDSYNEQFF. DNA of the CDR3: TGTGCCAGCAGTCTTAGCGGAGATTCCTACAATGAGCAGTTCTTC.

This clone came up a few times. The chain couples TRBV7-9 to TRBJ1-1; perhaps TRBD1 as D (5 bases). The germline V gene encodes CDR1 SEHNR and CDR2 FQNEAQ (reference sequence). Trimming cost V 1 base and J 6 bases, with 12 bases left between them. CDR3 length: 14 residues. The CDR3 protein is CASSLVGGPPEAFF. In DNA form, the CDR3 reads TGTGCCAGCAGCTTAGTGGGGGGTCCCCCTGAAGCTTTCTTT.

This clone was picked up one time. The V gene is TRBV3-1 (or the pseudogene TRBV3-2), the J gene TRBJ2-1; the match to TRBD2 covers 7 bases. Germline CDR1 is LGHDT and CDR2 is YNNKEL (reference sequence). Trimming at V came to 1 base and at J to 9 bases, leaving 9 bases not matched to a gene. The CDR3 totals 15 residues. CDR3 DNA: TGTGCCAGCAGCCAAGGGACTGGCGGGGGTGGTGAGCAGTTCTTC. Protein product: CASSQGTGGGGEQFF.

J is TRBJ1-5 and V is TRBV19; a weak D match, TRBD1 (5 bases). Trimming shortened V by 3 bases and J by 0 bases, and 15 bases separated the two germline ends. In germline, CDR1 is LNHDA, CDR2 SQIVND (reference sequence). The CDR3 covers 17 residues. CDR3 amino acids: CASSIGAGIVSNQPQHF. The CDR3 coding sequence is TGTGCCAGTAGTATTGGGGCAGGGATCGTTAGCAATCAGCCCCAGCATTTT. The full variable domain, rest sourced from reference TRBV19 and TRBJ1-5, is DGGITQSPKYLFRKEGQNVTLSCEQNLNHDAMYWYRQDPGQGLRLIYYSQIVNDFQKGDIAEGYSVSREKKESFPLTVTSAQKNPTAFYLCASSIGAGIVSNQPQHFGDGTRLSIL.

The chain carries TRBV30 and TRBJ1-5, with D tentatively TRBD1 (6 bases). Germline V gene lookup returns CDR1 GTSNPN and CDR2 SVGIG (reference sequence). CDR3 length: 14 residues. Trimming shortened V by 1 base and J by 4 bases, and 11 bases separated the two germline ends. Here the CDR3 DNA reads TGTGCCTGGAGTGGCGACAGGCTGAATCAGCCCCAGCATTTT. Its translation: CAWSGDRLNQPQHF. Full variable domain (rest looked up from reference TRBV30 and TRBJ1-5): SQTIHQWPATLVQPVGSPLSLECTVEGTSNPNLYWYRQAAGRGLQLLFYSVGIGQISSEVPQNLSASRPQDRQFILSSKKLLLSDSGFYLCAWSGDRLNQPQHFGDGTRLSIL.

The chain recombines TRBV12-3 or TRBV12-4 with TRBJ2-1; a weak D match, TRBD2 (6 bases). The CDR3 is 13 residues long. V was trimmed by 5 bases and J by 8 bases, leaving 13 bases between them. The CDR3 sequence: CASSPTSVDEQFF. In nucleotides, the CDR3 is TGTGCCAGCAGTCCGACTAGTGTCGATGAGCAGTTCTTC.

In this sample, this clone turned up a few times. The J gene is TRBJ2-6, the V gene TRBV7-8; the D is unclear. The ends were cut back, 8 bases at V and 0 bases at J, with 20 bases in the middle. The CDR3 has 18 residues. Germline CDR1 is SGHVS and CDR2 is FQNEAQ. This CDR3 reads CASYLGRSVGSGANVLTF. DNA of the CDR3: TGTGCCAGCTACCTCGGGCGTAGTGTGGGCTCTGGGGCCAACGTCCTGACTTTC.

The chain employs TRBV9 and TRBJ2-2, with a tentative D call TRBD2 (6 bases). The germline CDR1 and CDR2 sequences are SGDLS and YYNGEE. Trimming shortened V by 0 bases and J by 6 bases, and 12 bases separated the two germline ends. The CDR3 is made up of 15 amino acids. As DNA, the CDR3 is TGTGCCAGCAGCGTAGAGAGGGGCGGGGCCGGGGAGCTGTTTTTT. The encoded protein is CASSVERGGAGELFF.

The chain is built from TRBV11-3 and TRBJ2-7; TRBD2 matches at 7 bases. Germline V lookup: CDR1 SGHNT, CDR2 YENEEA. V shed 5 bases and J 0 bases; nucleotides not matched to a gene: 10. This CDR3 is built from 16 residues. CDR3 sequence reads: CASSPRGGGASYEQYF. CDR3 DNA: TGTGCCAGCAGCCCCAGAGGCGGGGGAGCCTCCTACGAGCAGTACTTC.

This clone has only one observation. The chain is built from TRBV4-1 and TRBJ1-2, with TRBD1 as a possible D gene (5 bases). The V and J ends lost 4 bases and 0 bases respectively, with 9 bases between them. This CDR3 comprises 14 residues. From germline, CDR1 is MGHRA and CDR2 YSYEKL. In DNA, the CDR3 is TGCGCCAGCAGCCCGGGAGGGGCTAACTATGGCTACACCTTC. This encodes CASSPGGANYGYTF.

Here the CDR3 reads CSVRGRAVEAFF. CDR3 bases: TGCAGCGTGCGGGGCAGGGCAGTTGAAGCTTTCTTT. The rearrangement links TRBV29-1 to TRBJ1-1; D is perhaps TRBD1 (5 bases). Trimming removed 6 bases from V and 7 bases from J, with 15 bases in between. The CDR3 is 12 amino acids. Germline V gives CDR1 SQVTM, CDR2 ANQGSEA.

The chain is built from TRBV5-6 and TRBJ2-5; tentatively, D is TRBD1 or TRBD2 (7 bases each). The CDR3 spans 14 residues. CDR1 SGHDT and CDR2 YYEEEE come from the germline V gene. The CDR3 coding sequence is TGTGCAGCGGGTGCAGGGGGGGTCCAAGAGACCCAGTACTTC. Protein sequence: CAAGAGGVQETQYF.

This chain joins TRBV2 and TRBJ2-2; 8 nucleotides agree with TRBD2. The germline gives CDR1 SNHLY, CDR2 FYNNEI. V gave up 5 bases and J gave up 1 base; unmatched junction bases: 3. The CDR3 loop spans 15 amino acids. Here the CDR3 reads CASSRGGQNTGELFF. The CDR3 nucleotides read TGTGCCAGCAGTCGCGGGGGGCAGAACACCGGGGAGCTGTTTTTT.